This T cell receptor (beta chain) comes out of a study of control samples from healthy donors and cancer patients. The CDR3 has 14 amino acids. The V end lost 0 bases, the J end lost 0 bases, and 5 bases lay between the germline ends. Germline loops: CDR1 SGHRS, CDR2 YFSETQ. Profiled with immunoSEQ multiplex PCR; TCRdb holds only in-frame clones, not every one. The sample includes about 150,000 clones, around nine tenths seen only once; the top ten take 1.7%. A word on this clone: Other DNA sequences in this sample translate to the same CDR3.

Source material: blood. This sequence originates from a man aged 18 to 35 in good health. V usage is TRBV5-1 and J usage is TRBJ2-3; D gene unclear. The CDR3 DNA is TGCGCCAGCAGCTTGGGCCAGAGCACAGATACGCAGTATTTT. Translating it yields CASSLGQSTDTQYF.